The 20 T cell receptor beta chains given below trace back to one sample, sequenced in a study of T cell repertoires in cytomegalovirus infection. For these TCRs, the target antigens are not known. In TCRdb, the reads were re-called with MiXCR into one record per CDR3 protein. The table shows around 430,000 distinct CDR3 sequences, with roughly 43% occurring only once. The sequenced sample was cultured PBMCs, obtained from culture after CMV antigen stimulation. The receptor source for this set is a human donor in good health (CMV status not recorded). Some clones in this sample may be carry-over from other donors' samples.

This clonotype was detected a few times. This chain uses TRBV7-9 with TRBJ2-3, with D perhaps TRBD1 or TRBD2 (5 bases each). V lost 6 bases and J 2 bases, leaving 6 bases between the germline ends. Germline CDR1 is SEHNR and CDR2 is FQNEAQ (reference sequence). There are 12 residues in the CDR3. The CDR3 sequence is CASRGTTDTQYF. CDR3 nucleotide sequence: TGTGCCAGCAGGGGGACCACAGATACGCAGTATTTT.

The CDR3 DNA reads as TGTGCCAGCAGGTTAGCGGGTGGAGGGTACTACGAGCAGTACTTC. Amino acids: CASRLAGGGYYEQYF. The V gene is TRBV6-5, the J gene TRBJ2-7, with 7 bases that match TRBD2. V was clipped by 6 bases and J by 3 bases; unmatched bases: 11. The CDR3 sequence is 15 residues long. Per the germline V gene, CDR1 is MNHEY and CDR2 is SVGAGI.

The chain has TRBV19 and TRBJ2-1, with 8 bases identical to TRBD1. Germline-derived CDR1 and CDR2 are LNHDA and SQIVND (reference sequence). The CDR3 spans 16 residues. V lost 4 bases, J lost 2 bases, and 7 bases stayed unmatched. CDR3 region: CASSTPAGGAYNEQFF. CDR3 bases: TGTGCCAGTAGTACCCCGGCAGGGGGCGCCTACAATGAGCAGTTCTTC.

V and J are TRBV7-6 and TRBJ2-3; the match to TRBD2 covers 9 bases. Germline assignment: CDR1 SGHVS and CDR2 FNYEAQ. After removal of 5 bases from V and 3 bases from J, the junction contained 12 bases not matched to a gene. The CDR3 totals 17 residues. Here the CDR3 reads CASSVRHIAGATDTQYF. CDR3 nucleotide sequence: TGTGCCAGCAGCGTTAGACACATAGCGGGAGCAACAGATACGCAGTATTTT. Looking up the rest from reference TRBV7-6 and TRBJ2-3 gives the full variable domain: GAGVSQSPRYKVTKRGQDVALRCDPISGHVSLYWYRQALGQGPEFLTYFNYEAQQDKSGLPNDRFSAERPEGSISTLTIQRTEQRDSAMYRCASSVRHIAGATDTQYFGPGTRLTVL.

This clonotype was recorded a few times. CDR3 residues: CASSKRDSFYEQYF. In nucleotides, the CDR3 is TGTGCCAGCAGCAAACGGGACAGTTTCTACGAGCAGTACTTC. V and J are TRBV11-2 and TRBJ2-7, with TRBD1 identical over 7 bases. Per the germline V gene, CDR1 is SGHAT and CDR2 is FQNNGV. The CDR3 has 14 residues. Trimming took 5 bases from V and 3 from J; bases not matched to a gene: 7.

The V call is TRBV27, the J call TRBJ2-7; no firm D call. Germline CDR1 reads MNHEY; CDR2 reads SMNVEV (reference sequence). The CDR3 extends over 15 amino acids. V was clipped by 2 bases and J by 0 bases, with 11 bases between them. In nucleotides, the CDR3 is TGTGCCAGCAGTTTACGGTTTGGGGTCTCCTACGAGCAGTACTTC. It codes for CASSLRFGVSYEQYF.

This clonotype was observed a handful of times. V and J are TRBV7-8 and TRBJ1-1, with D possibly TRBD1 on 5 matching bases. CDR3 length: 12 residues. V lost 7 bases and J lost 7, with 13 bases in between. Germline-derived CDR1 and CDR2 are SGHVS and FQNEAQ. CDR3 in DNA: TGTGCCAGCACCCCGTGGGGGGGTGAAGCTTTCTTT. Translated: CASTPWGGEAFF.

This chain uses TRBV5-6 with TRBJ2-3; 10 nucleotides agree with TRBD2. The germline CDR1 and CDR2 sequences are SGHDT and YYEEEE. Trimming took 4 bases from V and 6 from J; bases not matched to a gene: 17. The CDR3 covers 18 residues. The CDR3 region is CASSGDAWSSGRLDTQYF. CDR3 DNA sequence: TGTGCCAGCAGCGGGGATGCCTGGTCTAGCGGGAGACTGGATACGCAGTATTTT. Combining the CDR3 with reference TRBV5-6 and TRBJ2-3 gives the whole variable domain DAGVTQSPTHLIKTRGQQVTLRCSPKSGHDTVSWYQQALGQGPQFIFQYYEEEERQRGNFPDRFSGHQFPNYSSELNVNALLLGDSALYLCASSGDAWSSGRLDTQYFGPGTRLTVL.

This clonotype was observed many times. The chain is built from TRBV7-8 and TRBJ1-2; no reliable D call. V lost 1 base and J 8 bases, leaving 14 bases between the germline ends. Germline CDR1 and CDR2: SGHVS and FQNEAQ. CDR3 length: 14 amino acids. CDR3 in DNA: TGTGCCAGCAGCTTAGAAAGCAAAACCTCCGGCTACACCTTC. This sequence encodes CASSLESKTSGYTF.

This clonotype was found many times. The chain links TRBV7-8 to TRBJ2-2, with 7 bases matching TRBD2. The V gene's germline CDR1 is SGHVS and CDR2 FQNEAQ. This CDR3 comprises 15 residues. With 1 base clipped from V and 6 bases from J, the junction kept 5 bases outside the gene matches. As DNA, the CDR3 is TGTGCCAGCAGCTTAGTCGCCCTAGCGGCCGGGGAGCTGTTTTTT. This gives the protein CASSLVALAAGELFF.

The chain links TRBV7-6 to TRBJ1-1, with D unclear. The germline V gene encodes CDR1 SGHVS and CDR2 FNYEAQ. With 4 bases removed from V and 2 bases from J, the gap between germline ends came to 11 bases. This CDR3 is 14 amino acids long. For the CDR3, the DNA is TGTGCCAGCAGCTACGGATCGTATAACACTGAAGCTTTCTTT. Protein product: CASSYGSYNTEAFF.

The CDR3 loop reads CASSTAGTVGTGELFF. CDR3 nucleotides: TGCGCCAGCAGCACGGCCGGGACGGTTGGGACCGGGGAGCTGTTTTTT. The chain uses TRBV5-1 and TRBJ2-2, with D perhaps assigned TRBD1 or TRBD2 (5 bases each). V lost 4 bases and J 5 bases, leaving 18 bases between the germline ends. CDR3 length equals 16 residues. The germline gives CDR1 SGHRS, CDR2 YFSETQ.

The chain links TRBV7-2 to TRBJ2-2; 7 nucleotides align to TRBD1. The CDR3 length is 16 residues. V was clipped by 5 bases and J by 0 bases; unmatched bases: 6. Germline loops: CDR1 SGHTA, CDR2 FQGNSA. CDR3 protein: CASSVEGAANTGELFF. As DNA, the CDR3 is TGTGCCAGCAGCGTAGAGGGGGCAGCGAACACCGGGGAGCTGTTTTTT.

This chain connects TRBV2 to TRBJ1-2; 9 nucleotides match TRBD1. Germline lookup yields CDR1 SNHLY and CDR2 FYNNEI. The CDR3 has 16 amino acids. After removal of 5 bases from V and 4 bases from J, the junction contained 11 bases not matched to a gene. Written as DNA, the CDR3 is TGTGCCAGCAGTAAATCACAGGGGGCTACGAGCTATGGCTACACCTTC. Translation: CASSKSQGATSYGYTF.

This clonotype has more than one count but fewer than ten. This chain connects TRBV6-1 to TRBJ1-5; TRBD1 might be the D (6 bases). Trimming took 4 bases from V and 3 from J, leaving 16 bases between them. CDR1 is MNHNS, CDR2 SASEGT, per germline. The CDR3 loop spans 16 amino acids. The CDR3 DNA is TGTGCCAGCAGTGTGGAAGGGGGTAGTTACAATCAGCCCCAGCATTTT. Residues: CASSVEGGSYNQPQHF.

The V call is TRBV7-8, the J call TRBJ2-5; D may be TRBD1 or TRBD2 (5 bases each). The CDR3 runs to 14 residues. Germline CDR1 is SGHVS and CDR2 is FQNEAQ. The V end was cut by 3 bases, the J end by 3 bases, with 11 bases between. The DNA of the CDR3 is TGTGCCAGCAGCTTGAGGGGCAGGGAAGAGACCCAGTACTTC. Protein product: CASSLRGREETQYF.

V and J are TRBV15 and TRBJ2-2, with unresolved D. The CDR3 is 14 amino acids. Trimming shortened V by 7 bases and J by 3 bases, and 12 bases separated the two germline ends. Germline V lookup: CDR1 LNHNV, CDR2 YYDKDF (reference sequence). The CDR3 sequence: CATKSLFDTGELFF. The CDR3 DNA sequence: TGTGCCACCAAATCTTTGTTTGACACCGGGGAGCTGTTTTTT.

This clonotype was observed many times. The chain employs TRBV7-2 and TRBJ2-1; no clear D gene. V was cut by 5 bases and J by 5 bases, with 13 bases left in between. The germline V gene has CDR1 SGHTA and CDR2 FQGNSA. The CDR3 consists of 14 residues. The CDR3 DNA is TGTGCCAGCAGCCTAAGCCCGAGGCACAATGAGCAGTTCTTC. It codes for CASSLSPRHNEQFF.

There are a few counts of this clonotype. The V gene is TRBV11-2, the J gene TRBJ2-2, with D perhaps matching TRBD1 (6 bases). Germline assignment: CDR1 SGHAT and CDR2 FQNNGV. The CDR3 covers 15 residues. Trimming pared 5 bases from V and 0 bases from J, leaving 10 bases between. Here the CDR3 DNA reads TGTGCCAGCAGCAGGGGGACCTCGAACACCGGGGAGCTGTTTTTT. This encodes CASSRGTSNTGELFF.

This clonotype has only a few counts. The chain is built from TRBV6-6 and TRBJ1-5, with TRBD1 identical over 10 bases. J lost 0 bases, V lost 8 bases, and 7 bases had no gene match. The CDR3 runs to 16 residues. CDR1 and CDR2 (germline): MNHNY, SVGAGI (reference sequence). The CDR3 DNA sequence: TGTGCCAGCGGGACAGGGGATTGGTATAGCAATCAGCCCCAGCATTTT. This codes for CASGTGDWYSNQPQHF.